Sequencing of this TCR beta chain was carried out in a study of T cells in tuberculosis. Time point described: new active TB diagnosis, blood taken before or within 7 days of starting treatment. Assay: immunoSEQ multiplex PCR; the TCRdb copy retains only in-frame clones and omits some. The profile shows more than 35,000 clones, 94% of them singletons. This receptor was obtained from an adult with tuberculosis. This specimen was PBMCs, taken at tuberculosis diagnosis.

CDR3 sequence reads: CASSRDRGWGGYTF. The CDR3 DNA sequence: TGTGCCAGCAGCCGGGACAGGGGGTGGGGAGGCTACACCTTC. This chain uses TRBV7-8 with TRBJ1-2, with 11 bases matching TRBD1. Germline lookup yields CDR1 SGHVS and CDR2 FQNEAQ. The CDR3 has 14 residues. The V segment lost 5 bases and the J segment 8 bases; nucleotides outside the gene matches: 7.